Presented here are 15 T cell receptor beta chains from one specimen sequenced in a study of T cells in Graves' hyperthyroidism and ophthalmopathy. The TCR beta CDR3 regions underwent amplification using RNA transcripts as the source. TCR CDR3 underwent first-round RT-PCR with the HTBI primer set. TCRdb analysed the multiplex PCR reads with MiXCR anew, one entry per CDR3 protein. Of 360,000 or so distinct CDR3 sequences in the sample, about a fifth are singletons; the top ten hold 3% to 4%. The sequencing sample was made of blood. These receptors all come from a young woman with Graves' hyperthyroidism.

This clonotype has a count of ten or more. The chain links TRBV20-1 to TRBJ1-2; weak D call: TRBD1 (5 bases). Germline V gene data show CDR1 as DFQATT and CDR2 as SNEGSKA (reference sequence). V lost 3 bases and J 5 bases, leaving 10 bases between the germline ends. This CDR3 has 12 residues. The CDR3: CSARGLGYGYTF. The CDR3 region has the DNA TGCAGTGCTAGGGGGCTAGGGTATGGCTACACCTTC.

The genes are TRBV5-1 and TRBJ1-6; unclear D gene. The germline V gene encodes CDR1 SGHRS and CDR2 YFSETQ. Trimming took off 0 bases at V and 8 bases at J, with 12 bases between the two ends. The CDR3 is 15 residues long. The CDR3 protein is CASSLGPRGDSPLHF. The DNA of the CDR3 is TGCGCCAGCAGCTTGGGGCCTCGTGGGGATTCACCCCTCCACTTT.

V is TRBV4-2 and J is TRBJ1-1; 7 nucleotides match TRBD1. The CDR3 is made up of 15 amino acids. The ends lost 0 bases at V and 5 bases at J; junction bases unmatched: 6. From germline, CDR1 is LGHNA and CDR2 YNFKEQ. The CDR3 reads CASSQDRRGKTEAFF. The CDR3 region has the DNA TGTGCCAGCAGCCAAGATCGCAGGGGGAAGACTGAAGCTTTCTTT.

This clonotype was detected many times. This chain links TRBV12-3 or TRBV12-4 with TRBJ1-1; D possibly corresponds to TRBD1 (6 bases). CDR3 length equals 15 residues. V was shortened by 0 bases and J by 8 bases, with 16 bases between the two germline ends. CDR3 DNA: TGTGCCAGCAGTTTAGCCGACAGGCACCGATTAGAAGCTTTCTTT. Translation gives CASSLADRHRLEAFF.

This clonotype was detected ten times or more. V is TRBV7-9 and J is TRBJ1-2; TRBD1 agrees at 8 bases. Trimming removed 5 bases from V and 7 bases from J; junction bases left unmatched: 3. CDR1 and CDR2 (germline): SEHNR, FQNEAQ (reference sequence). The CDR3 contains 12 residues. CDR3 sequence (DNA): TGTGCCAGCAGCCCCGGACAGGGTGGCTACACCTTC. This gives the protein CASSPGQGGYTF.

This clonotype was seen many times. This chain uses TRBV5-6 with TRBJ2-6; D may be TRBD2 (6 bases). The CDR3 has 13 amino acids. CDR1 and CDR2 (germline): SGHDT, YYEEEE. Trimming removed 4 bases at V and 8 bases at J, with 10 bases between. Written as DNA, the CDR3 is TGTGCCAGCAGCGCCGGGGGAACCAACGTCCTGACTTTC. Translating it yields CASSAGGTNVLTF.

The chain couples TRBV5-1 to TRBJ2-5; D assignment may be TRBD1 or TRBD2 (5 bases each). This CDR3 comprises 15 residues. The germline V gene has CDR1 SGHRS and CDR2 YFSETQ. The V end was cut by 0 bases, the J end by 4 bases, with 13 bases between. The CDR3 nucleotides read TGCGCCAGCAGCTTGGAGCTAGCAGGGAGAGAGACCCAGTACTTC. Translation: CASSLELAGRETQYF. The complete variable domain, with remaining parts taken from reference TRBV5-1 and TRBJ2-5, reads KAGVTQTPRYLIKTRGQQVTLSCSPISGHRSVSWYQQTPGQGLQFLFEYFSETQRNKGNFPGRFSGRQFSNSRSEMNVSTLELGDSALYLCASSLELAGRETQYFGPGTRLLVL.

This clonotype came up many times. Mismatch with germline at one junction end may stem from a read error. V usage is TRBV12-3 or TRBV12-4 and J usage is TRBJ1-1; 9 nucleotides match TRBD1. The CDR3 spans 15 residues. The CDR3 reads CASRATGTGNPEAFF. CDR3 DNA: TGTGCCAGCAGGGCTACCGGGACAGGGAACCCTGAAGCTTTCTTT.

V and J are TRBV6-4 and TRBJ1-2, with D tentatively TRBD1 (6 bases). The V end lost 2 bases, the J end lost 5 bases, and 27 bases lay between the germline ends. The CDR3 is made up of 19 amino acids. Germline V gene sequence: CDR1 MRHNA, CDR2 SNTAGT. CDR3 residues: CASSDRRPSRRGDRYGYTF. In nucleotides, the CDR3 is TGTGCCAGCAGTGACCGCAGGCCTTCGAGAAGGGGGGATAGATATGGCTACACCTTC.

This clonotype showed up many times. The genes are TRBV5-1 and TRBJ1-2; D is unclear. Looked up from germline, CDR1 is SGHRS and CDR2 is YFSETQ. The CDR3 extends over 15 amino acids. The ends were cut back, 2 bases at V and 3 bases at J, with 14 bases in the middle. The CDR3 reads CASSFFNSVDYGYTF. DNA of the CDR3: TGCGCCAGCAGCTTCTTTAACTCCGTGGACTATGGCTACACCTTC.

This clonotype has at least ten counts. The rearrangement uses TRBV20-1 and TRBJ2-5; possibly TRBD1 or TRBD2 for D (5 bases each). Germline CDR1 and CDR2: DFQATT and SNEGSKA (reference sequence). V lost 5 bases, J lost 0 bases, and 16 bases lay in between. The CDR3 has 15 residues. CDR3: CSAPRGEGDQETQYF. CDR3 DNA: TGCAGTGCTCCCCGGGGAGAAGGGGACCAAGAGACCCAGTACTTC.

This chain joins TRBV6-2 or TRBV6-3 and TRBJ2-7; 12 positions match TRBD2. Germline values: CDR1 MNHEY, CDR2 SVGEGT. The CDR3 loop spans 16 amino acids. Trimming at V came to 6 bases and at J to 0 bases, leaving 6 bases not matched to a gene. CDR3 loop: CASRGLAGPTSYEQYF. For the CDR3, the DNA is TGTGCCAGCAGAGGACTAGCGGGACCAACCTCCTACGAGCAGTACTTC.

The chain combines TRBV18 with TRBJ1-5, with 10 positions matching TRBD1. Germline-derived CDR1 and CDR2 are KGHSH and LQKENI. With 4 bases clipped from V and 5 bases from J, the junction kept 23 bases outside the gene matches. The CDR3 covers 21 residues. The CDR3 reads CASSREDRGIDQRGGDQPQHF. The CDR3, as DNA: TGTGCCAGCTCACGGGAGGACAGGGGGATTGACCAGCGGGGCGGGGATCAGCCCCAGCATTTT.

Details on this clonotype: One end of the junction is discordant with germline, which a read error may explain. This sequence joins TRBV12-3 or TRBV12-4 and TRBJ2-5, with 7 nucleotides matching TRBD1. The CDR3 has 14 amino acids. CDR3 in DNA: TGTGTCAGCAGTTACAGGGGTGGCGATGAGGCCGAGTACTTC. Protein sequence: CVSSYRGGDEAEYF.

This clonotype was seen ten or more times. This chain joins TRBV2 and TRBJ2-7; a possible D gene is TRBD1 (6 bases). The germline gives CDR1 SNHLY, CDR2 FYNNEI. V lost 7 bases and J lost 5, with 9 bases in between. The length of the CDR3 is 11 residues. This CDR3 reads CASTWDNEQYF. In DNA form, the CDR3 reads TGTGCCAGCACGTGGGACAACGAGCAGTACTTC.